The 18 T cell receptor beta chains presented below share a single source sample, sequenced in a study of OX40 agonist ivuxolimab in advanced cancers. Some clones are missing from TCRdb's copy, which holds only in-frame ones; the method was immunoSEQ multiplex PCR. The sample has about 58,000 clones, approximately 75% seen once. This specimen consisted of CD4+ or CD8+ T cells sorted from blood, obtained in a trial of the OX40 agonist ivuxolimab. These receptors were collected from an adult with an advanced solid tumor such as melanoma, head and neck, liver or kidney cancer.

The V gene is TRBV6-1, the J gene TRBJ1-6; no clear D. Germline V gene lookup returns CDR1 MNHNS and CDR2 SASEGT. This CDR3 has 17 residues. Deletions cut 3 bases from V and 8 bases from J, with 20 bases between. CDR3 nucleotide sequence: TGTGCCAGCAGTGACTTTGTAGCCTTTGGGGTGGATTCACCCCTCCACTTT. This translates into CASSDFVAFGVDSPLHF.

This chain connects TRBV6-4 to TRBJ2-1; 9 bases line up with TRBD2. Germline V CDR1 and CDR2: MRHNA, SNTAGT. Trimming at V came to 5 bases and at J to 5 bases, leaving 1 base not matched to a gene. The CDR3 has 13 amino acids. CDR3 in amino acids: CASSSGGNNEQFF. CDR3 DNA: TGTGCCAGCAGTAGCGGGGGGAACAATGAGCAGTTCTTC.

CDR3 sequence reads: CASSPRPQGDTEAFF. In DNA form, the CDR3 reads TGCGCCAGCAGCCCCCGGCCCCAGGGAGACACTGAAGCTTTCTTT. The V gene is TRBV5-1, the J gene TRBJ1-1; maybe TRBD1 (5 bases). This CDR3 contains 15 residues. Germline CDR1 SGHRS, CDR2 YFSETQ. V shed 4 bases and J shed 3 bases, with 16 bases lying between them.

The CDR3 spells CASSYSGGGAYNEQFF. CDR3 nucleotides: TGTGCCAGCAGTTACTCGGGCGGGGGGGCGTATAATGAGCAGTTCTTC. The chain uses TRBV6-6 and TRBJ2-1, with 9 positions matching TRBD2. Germline V gene lookup returns CDR1 MNHNY and CDR2 SVGAGI (reference sequence). The CDR3 has 16 residues. Trimming took 0 bases from V and 7 from J; bases not matched to a gene: 7.

This sequence joins TRBV27 and TRBJ1-2; perhaps TRBD1 as D (6 bases). The V end lost 9 bases, the J end lost 2 bases, and 7 bases lay between the germline ends. The CDR3 is made up of 11 amino acids. The V gene's germline CDR1 is MNHEY and CDR2 SMNVEV (reference sequence). DNA of the CDR3: TGTGCCAGTGGACAGAACTATGGCTACACCTTC. Protein product: CASGQNYGYTF.

The chain joins TRBV7-8 to TRBJ2-4; no reliable D call. The CDR3 is 14 residues long. V was cut by 5 bases and J by 2 bases, with 10 bases left in between. Per germline, CDR1 SGHVS and CDR2 FQNEAQ. The CDR3 region is CASSLGGTKNIQYF. The CDR3 DNA reads as TGTGCCAGCAGCCTCGGTGGGACCAAAAACATTCAGTACTTC.

The chain has TRBV29-1 and TRBJ2-7; D might be TRBD2 (6 bases). V dropped 5 bases and J dropped 5 bases, with 10 bases sitting between them. Looked up from germline, CDR1 is SQVTM and CDR2 is ANQGSEA. There are 11 residues in the CDR3. This CDR3 is CSVRRGHEQYF. The DNA of the CDR3 is TGCAGCGTTAGGAGGGGCCACGAGCAGTACTTC.

The chain joins TRBV5-1 to TRBJ2-1; possibly TRBD1 or TRBD2 for D (6 bases each). Germline V gene data show CDR1 as SGHRS and CDR2 as YFSETQ. The CDR3 length is 15 residues. Trimming stripped 7 bases from V and 8 bases from J, with 22 bases between. CDR3 residues: CASLEVGGPSDEQFF. CDR3 DNA sequence: TGCGCCAGCTTGGAGGTAGGGGGGCCTTCGGATGAGCAGTTCTTC.

The rearrangement links TRBV6-5 to TRBJ2-2; tentatively, D is TRBD2 (5 bases). The V end was cut by 7 bases, the J end by 8 bases, with 17 bases between. Germline V gene data show CDR1 as MNHEY and CDR2 as SVGAGI. The CDR3 extends over 14 amino acids. CDR3 DNA: TGTGCCAGCACAAGGCGAGGAGGCGTAGGGGAGCTGTTTTTT. Protein product: CASTRRGGVGELFF.

This clone is medium-sized in the sample. The V and J genes are TRBV2 and TRBJ1-2, with TRBD1 identical over 9 bases. Germline V gene data show CDR1 as SNHLY and CDR2 as FYNNEI. Trimming at V came to 6 bases and at J to 8 bases, leaving 13 bases not matched to a gene. The CDR3 has 15 amino acids. CDR3 loop: CASRGTGQGMFGYTF. The CDR3 region has the DNA TGTGCCAGCAGGGGCACCGGACAGGGGATGTTCGGCTACACCTTC.

The chain couples TRBV11-2 to TRBJ2-2; D is uncertain. The CDR3 spans 12 residues. V lost 1 base to trimming and J lost 11 bases, with 8 bases between them. From germline, CDR1 is SGHAT and CDR2 FQNNGV. The CDR3 protein is CASSLVGRELFF. In nucleotides, the CDR3 is TGTGCCAGCAGCTTAGTCGGGCGTGAGCTGTTTTTT.

The chain combines TRBV7-9 with TRBJ2-7, with D perhaps matching TRBD1 or TRBD2 (5 bases each). The CDR3 runs to 13 residues. Germline V gives CDR1 SEHNR, CDR2 FQNEAQ (reference sequence). V was shortened by 8 bases and J by 2 bases, with 13 bases between the two germline ends. The DNA for the CDR3 is TGTGCCAGCGGCCGGGACGGAGCCTACGAGCAGTACTTC. As protein: CASGRDGAYEQYF.

V is TRBV9 and J is TRBJ1-2, with D possibly being TRBD1 (5 bases). The germline gives CDR1 SGDLS, CDR2 YYNGEE. This CDR3 is 14 amino acids long. With 0 bases removed from V and 4 bases from J, the gap between germline ends came to 10 bases. Here the CDR3 DNA reads TGTGCCAGCAGCGTAGTGGGGGAAAGCTATGGCTACACCTTC. The encoded protein is CASSVVGESYGYTF.

V and J are TRBV6-1 and TRBJ2-7; TRBD2 aligns across 7 bases. Germline trimming cut 4 bases from V and 5 bases from J; bases unmatched to any gene: 8. Germline lookup yields CDR1 MNHNS and CDR2 SASEGT. The CDR3 is made up of 14 amino acids. CDR3 sequence (DNA): TGTGCCAGCAGTGGTACAGCGGGGCTCAACGAGCAGTACTTC. It is translated as CASSGTAGLNEQYF.

This clone has only one observation. The chain combines TRBV7-2 with TRBJ2-3; perhaps TRBD2 as D (6 bases). The CDR3 sequence is 15 residues long. CDR1 is SGHTA and CDR2 is FQGNSA in the germline V gene. Trimming took off 7 bases at V and 3 bases at J, with 17 bases between the two ends. The CDR3 region has the DNA TGTGCCAGCACCCAGACTAGTCTAACGACAGATACGCAGTATTTT. Translated, it gives CASTQTSLTTDTQYF.

The V and J genes are TRBV6-1 and TRBJ1-5, with a tentative D call TRBD1 (5 bases). Deletions cut 2 bases from V and 0 bases from J, with 17 bases between. This CDR3 is built from 18 residues. Germline CDR1 and CDR2: MNHNS and SASEGT. CDR3 sequence (DNA): TGTGCCAGCAGTGAACGGGACGGAATTAACCTTAGCAATCAGCCCCAGCATTTT. Protein: CASSERDGINLSNQPQHF.

The V gene is TRBV9, the J gene TRBJ2-1, with 14 bases aligning to TRBD2. The CDR3 has 17 residues. J was trimmed by 4 bases and V by 4 bases; bases with no gene match: 7. CDR1 and CDR2 (germline): SGDLS, YYNGEE. CDR3 protein: CASSSIGTSGGYNEQFF. DNA of the CDR3: TGTGCCAGCAGCTCCATCGGGACTAGCGGGGGATACAATGAGCAGTTCTTC.

For the CDR3, the DNA is TGCGCCAGCAGCTTGGGACTAGCGGGGGGTCGGACCCAGTACTTC. Translation gives CASSLGLAGGRTQYF. The V and J genes are TRBV5-1 and TRBJ2-5; 13 nucleotides match TRBD2. Unmatched junction bases numbered 3, after V lost 0 bases and J lost 7 bases. Germline CDR1 reads SGHRS; CDR2 reads YFSETQ. This CDR3 is 15 amino acids long. The variable domain in full, with the rest retrieved from reference TRBV5-1 and TRBJ2-5, is KAGVTQTPRYLIKTRGQQVTLSCSPISGHRSVSWYQQTPGQGLQFLFEYFSETQRNKGNFPGRFSGRQFSNSRSEMNVSTLELGDSALYLCASSLGLAGGRTQYFGPGTRLLVL.